This TCR beta chain was found in a study of blood T cell repertoires in COVID-19. The overall study: Researchers got acute and convalescent COVID-19 samples from the United States, Italy and Spain. The cDNA or gDNA used as material had been derived from T cells, B-cell-depleted T cells, or PBMCs.

This clone has only one observation. As processed by the authors: Estimates of nucleated cell counts were drawn from the amplification of reference gene primers. Only in-frame clones appear in the TCRdb table, and some are missing; sequencing was by immunoSEQ multiplex PCR. The V and J calls and clone size were taken over from that table, and D and trimming were inferred from the DNA. The sample has approximately 140,000 clones, about four fifths seen once. Sequencing was carried out using peripheral blood. The sequence was collected from a man between 35 and 55 years old with active or convalescent COVID-19.

The DNA of the CDR3 is TGTGCCACCAGCAGGGGAGGGGGTAAGGCCACTGAAGCTTTCTTT. Encoded protein: CATSRGGGKATEAFF. The chain has TRBV15 and TRBJ1-1, with a weak D call TRBD1 (6 bases). Per germline, CDR1 LNHNV and CDR2 YYDKDF (reference sequence). The CDR3 runs to 15 residues. Trimming removed 3 bases at V and 4 bases at J, with 15 bases between.